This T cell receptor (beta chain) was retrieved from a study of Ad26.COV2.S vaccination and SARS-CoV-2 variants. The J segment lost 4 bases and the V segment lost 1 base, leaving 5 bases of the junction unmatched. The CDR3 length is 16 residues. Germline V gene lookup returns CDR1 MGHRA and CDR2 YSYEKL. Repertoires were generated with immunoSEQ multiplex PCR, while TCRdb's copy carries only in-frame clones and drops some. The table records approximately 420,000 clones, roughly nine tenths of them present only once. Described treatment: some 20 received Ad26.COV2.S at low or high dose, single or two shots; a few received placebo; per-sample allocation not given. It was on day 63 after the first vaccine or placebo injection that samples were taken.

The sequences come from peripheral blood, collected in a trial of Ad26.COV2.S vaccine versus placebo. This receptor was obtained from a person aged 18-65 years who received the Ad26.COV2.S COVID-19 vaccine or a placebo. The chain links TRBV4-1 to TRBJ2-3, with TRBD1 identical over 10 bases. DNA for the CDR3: TGCGCCAGCAGCCAAGGACAGGGGGCGGTCTCAGATACGCAGTATTTT. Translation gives CASSQGQGAVSDTQYF.